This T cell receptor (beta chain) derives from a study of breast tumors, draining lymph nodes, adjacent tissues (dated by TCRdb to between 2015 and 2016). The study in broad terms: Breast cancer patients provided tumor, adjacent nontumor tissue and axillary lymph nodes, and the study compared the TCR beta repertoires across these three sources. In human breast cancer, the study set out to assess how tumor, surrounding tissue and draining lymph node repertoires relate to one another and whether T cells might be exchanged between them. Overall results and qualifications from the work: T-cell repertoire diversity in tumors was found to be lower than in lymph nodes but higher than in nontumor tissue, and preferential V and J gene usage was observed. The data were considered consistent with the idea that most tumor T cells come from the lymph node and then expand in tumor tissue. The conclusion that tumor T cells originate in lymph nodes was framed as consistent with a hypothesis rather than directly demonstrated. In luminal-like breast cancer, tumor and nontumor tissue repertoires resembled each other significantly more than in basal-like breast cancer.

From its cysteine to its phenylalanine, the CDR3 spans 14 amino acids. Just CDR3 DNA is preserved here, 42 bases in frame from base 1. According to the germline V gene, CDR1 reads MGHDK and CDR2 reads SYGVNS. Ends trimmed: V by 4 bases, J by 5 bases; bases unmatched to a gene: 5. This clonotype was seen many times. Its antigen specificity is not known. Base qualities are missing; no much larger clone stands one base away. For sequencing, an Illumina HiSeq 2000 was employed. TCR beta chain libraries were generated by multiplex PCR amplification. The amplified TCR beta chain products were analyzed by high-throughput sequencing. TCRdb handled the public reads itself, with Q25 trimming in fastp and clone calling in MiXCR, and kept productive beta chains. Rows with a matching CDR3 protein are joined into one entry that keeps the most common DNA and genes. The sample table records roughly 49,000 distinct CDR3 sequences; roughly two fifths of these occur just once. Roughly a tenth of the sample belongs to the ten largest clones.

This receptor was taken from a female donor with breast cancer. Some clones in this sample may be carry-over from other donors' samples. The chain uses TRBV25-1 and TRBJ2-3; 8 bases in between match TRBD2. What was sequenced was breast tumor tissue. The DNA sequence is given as TGTGCCAGCAGTGCGAGCGGGACTAGAGATACGCAGTATTTT. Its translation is CASSASGTRDTQYF.